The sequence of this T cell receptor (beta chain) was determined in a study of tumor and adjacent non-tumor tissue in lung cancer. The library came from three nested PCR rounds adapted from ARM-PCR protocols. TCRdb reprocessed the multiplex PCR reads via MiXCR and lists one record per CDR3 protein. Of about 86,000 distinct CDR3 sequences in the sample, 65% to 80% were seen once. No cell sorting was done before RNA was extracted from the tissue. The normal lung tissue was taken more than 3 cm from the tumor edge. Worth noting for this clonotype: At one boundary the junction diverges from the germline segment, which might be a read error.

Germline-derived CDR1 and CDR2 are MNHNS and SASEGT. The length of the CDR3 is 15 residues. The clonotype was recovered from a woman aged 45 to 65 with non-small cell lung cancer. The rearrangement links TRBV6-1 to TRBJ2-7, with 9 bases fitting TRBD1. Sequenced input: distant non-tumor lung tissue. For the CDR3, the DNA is TGTGCCAGCAGTGACCCTCCGGACAGGGGAAGGGAGCACTACTTT. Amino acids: CASSDPPDRGREHYF.